This T cell receptor (beta chain) came from a study of post-analysis software for immune sequencing data. Study summary: The study covered relapsing-remitting, secondary progressive and progressive-relapsing courses of multiple sclerosis. Study-level points and caveats: The study found significantly lower normalized Chao1 diversity in multiple sclerosis patients than in controls. Patients used roughly five TRBV segments, including TRBV5-6, TRBV5-1 and TRBV20-1, more often than controls.

The germline gives CDR1 DFQATT, CDR2 SNEGSKA (reference sequence). The CDR3 consists of 13 residues. Unique molecular identifiers had been added to the TCR beta cDNA libraries. T cells, about 0.95 to 11 million of them, yielded about 500,000 cDNA molecules. TCRdb analysed the PCR reads with MiXCR anew, one entry per CDR3 protein. The sample carries roughly 730,000 distinct CDR3 sequences, 30% recorded once. Notes on this clonotype: Its antigen is unidentified.

The clonotype was recovered from a girl between 5 and 17 years old with multiple sclerosis. The gene calls are TRBV20-1 and TRBJ2-4; 12 bases match TRBD2. The J call may be incorrect, as the DNA end agrees better with TRBJ2-7. The sample taken for sequencing was blood. The CDR3 is CSVRGLAGYEQYF. The CDR3 DNA follows: TGCAGTGTACGAGGACTAGCGGGATACGAGCAGTACTTC.